This TCR beta chain was observed in a study of blood T cell repertoires in COVID-19. Study information: The United States, Italy and Spain were the sources of the acute and convalescent COVID-19 samples. The cDNA or gDNA used as material had been derived from T cells, B-cell-depleted T cells, or PBMCs.

In germline, CDR1 is SGHTA, CDR2 FQGNSA. The CDR3 sequence is 15 residues long. Unmatched junction bases numbered 6, after V lost 5 bases and J lost 8 bases. Per the original methods: The authors estimated nucleated cell counts from reference gene primer amplification. Sequencing used immunoSEQ multiplex PCR; TCRdb keeps in-frame clones, though not all of them. That table furnishes V, J and clone size, whereas the DNA furnished D and trimming. This table has about 55,000 clones, around 90% appearing once. The V gene is TRBV7-2, the J gene TRBJ2-1, with TRBD2 matching over 13 bases. Sample: peripheral blood. This TCR was sampled from a man aged 60 to 75 with acute or convalescent COVID-19. The CDR3 region is CASSTTSGRADEQFF. As DNA, the CDR3 is TGTGCCAGCAGCACAACTAGCGGGAGGGCCGATGAGCAGTTCTTC.